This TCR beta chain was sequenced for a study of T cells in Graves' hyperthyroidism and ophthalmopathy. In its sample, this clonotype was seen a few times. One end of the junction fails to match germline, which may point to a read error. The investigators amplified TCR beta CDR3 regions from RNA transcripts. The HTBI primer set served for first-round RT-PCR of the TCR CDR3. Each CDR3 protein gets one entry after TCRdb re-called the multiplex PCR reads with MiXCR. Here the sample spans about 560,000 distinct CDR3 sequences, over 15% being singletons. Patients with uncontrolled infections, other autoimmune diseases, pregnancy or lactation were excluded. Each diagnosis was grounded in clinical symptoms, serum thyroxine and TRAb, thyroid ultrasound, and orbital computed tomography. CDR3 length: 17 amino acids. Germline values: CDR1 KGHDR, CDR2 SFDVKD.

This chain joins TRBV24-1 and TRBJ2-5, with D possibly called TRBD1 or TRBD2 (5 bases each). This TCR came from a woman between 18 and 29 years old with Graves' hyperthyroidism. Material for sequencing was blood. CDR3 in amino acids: CATSDLPLGTEQGTQYF. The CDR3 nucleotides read TGTGCCACCAGTGATTTGCCTCTAGGGACCGAACAAGGGACCCAGTACTTC.